This record looks at one T cell receptor (beta chain) sequence and its context. Its antigen is still unknown. No much larger clonotype is one base removed from it; base qualities were not supplied. V sheds 2 bases and J sheds 7 bases, leaving 12 bases between their ends. The CDR3 runs 14 amino acids, cysteine and phenylalanine included. Of all the DNA, just the CDR3 is kept, 42 bases in frame from base 1. The germline V gene (reference sequence) yields SGHAT for CDR1 and FQDESV for CDR2. This record comes from a study of beta chain features in type 1 diabetes (dated by TCRdb to the late 2010s). Background for the entire study: No differences in mean age, gender distribution, total cell number or subset yield were found between patients and healthy donors. A total of approximately 100 million sorted cells were examined across all samples, and the number of cells per subset was strongly correlated with RNA yield. The study compared the TCRB repertoires of sorted circulating CD4+ T cell subsets in recently diagnosed type 1 diabetes patients with those in matched healthy donors. Regulatory and stem cell-like memory subsets were obtained from only 8 patients and roughly 8 healthy donors, while naive and central memory subsets were obtained from all 30 or so donors.

The High Capacity cDNA Reverse Transcription Kit was used to reverse transcribe all of the isolated RNA, meaning that expressed TCRB transcripts were what got sequenced. Naive, central memory and regulatory T cell samples underwent deep immunoSEQ sequencing, averaging roughly 3.3 million total reads per sample. After sorted cells were lysed in RLT buffer, RNA was extracted with DNase-treated RNeasy Micro or Mini kits, with the choice depending on cell number. To prevent cross-contamination, each cell subset was processed individually, whereas patient and healthy donor samples were processed jointly. Using the immunoSEQ multiplex PCR, TCRB sequences were amplified from cDNA into 87-bp fragments spanning the CDR3 region. Amplicons were sequenced on the Illumina HiSeq platform. For the original study's pipeline: Synthetic template baselines were used to correct PCR bias computationally, reads within Hamming distance 2 were collapsed, and singletons that could not be merged were discarded. Reads were aligned against IMGT so that V, D and J genes, CDR3 length and insertions or deletions at six rearrangement sites could be assigned. Within each subset, clonotype counts were normalized to sorted cell number, and only after that were true diversity and Gini coefficients computed with the tcR R package. The overlap coefficient, calculated on TCRB nucleotide sequences, was used to quantify repertoire sharing. The table comes from immuneACCESS by way of TCRdb, which keeps in-frame sequences with V and J called. Part of the clones is missing from these tables; in studies checked, under half for an unresolved V gene and the rest for unknown reasons. V and J calls and clone size follow that table, whereas D and trimming were derived from the DNA. The sample table lists some 370,000 clones, 9.6% of them with a count of one. The leading ten clones occupy around 0.66% of the sample.

From each donor, a single peripheral blood sample of around 120 mL on average was drawn into heparinised tubes. A BD FACSAria II and a panel including CD45RO, CCR7, CD25, CD127, CD95 and CD27 were used to sort naive, central memory, regulatory and stem cell-like memory CD4+ T cells. A purity above 95% was achieved for all sorted populations. PBMCs were isolated right away by Lymphoprep density gradient centrifugation and were stained directly, without culture. So that batch effects would be minimized, each experiment stained and sorted samples in pairs, pairing one healthy donor with one patient. Study-wide findings and limitations: Naive, central memory and regulatory TCRB repertoires appeared more similar among patients than among healthy donors. A moderate but significant shortening of TCRB CDR3 length was observed in type 1 diabetes patients in all four CD4+ subsets. Because the HLA sub-analyses included only small numbers of individuals, any influence of HLA type on TCRB rearrangement was left unresolved. Shorter templates might be favored by PCR, yet because patient and control samples were amplified and corrected together, any such skew would affect both groups equally. Because cDNA was sequenced instead of genomic DNA, highly expressing activated cells could be over-represented, though the groups showed no difference in activation or CD3 levels. At VDJ recombination sites, type 1 diabetes patients had fewer insertions and more deleted nucleotides, which implies abnormalities in thymic rearrangement.

The origin of this receptor is a man aged 25-45 years with type 1 diabetes. Sample: central memory CD4+ T cells from blood. The chain was built from TRBV11-1 and TRBJ2-1; the D gene may be TRBD1 or TRBD2, since each aligns over 5 bases. The CDR3 reads as follows: CASSLLSGRNEQFF. At the DNA level, the sequence is TGTGCCAGCAGCTTATTATCGGGGCGGAATGAGCAGTTCTTC.